The rows below give T cell receptor beta chains drawn from one sample of a study of blood T cells in healthy people across ages. Each CDR3 protein gets one entry after TCRdb re-called the 5' RACE reads with MiXCR. The sample contains hundreds of thousands of distinct CDR3 sequences, about 54% of which appear only once. The specimen sequenced was blood. The receptor source for this set is a man between 60 and 70 years old in good health. CDR3s include the opening cysteine and the closing phenylalanine or tryptophan. A D gene is named only where the DNA matches it firmly. Rows give clone size only sometimes, using once, few, many, or a class for an expanded clone.

TRBV7-2,.,TRBJ2-2,.,TGTGCCAGCAGCTTAGTTCTAGGGGCTACCGGGGAGCTGTTTTTT,CASSLVLGATGELFF
TRBV27,.,TRBJ1-5,.,TGTGCCAGCATGCGGGGCCCCAATCAGCCCCAGCATTTT,CASMRGPNQPQHF
TRBV20-1,few,TRBJ2-5,TRBD2,TGCAGTGCCGGGACTAGCGGGGGCCTTATACAAGAGACCCAGTACTTC,CSAGTSGGLIQETQYF
TRBV7-2,.,TRBJ2-7,TRBD1,TGTGCCAGCAGCTTAGGGACAGGGGACGAGCAGTACTTC,CASSLGTGDEQYF
TRBV7-2,few,TRBJ1-4,.,TGTGCCAGCAGCTTACTGGGCCACAGGGAAAAACTGTTTTTT,CASSLLGHREKLFF
TRBV25-1,few,TRBJ2-7,.,TGTGCGAGCCAGGGATTGGCCTACGAGCAGTACTTC,CASQGLAYEQYF
TRBV7-9,.,TRBJ2-3,.,TGTGCCAGCAGAGGATTCCCGGGACACAGCACAGATACGCAGTATTTT,CASRGFPGHSTDTQYF
TRBV2,once,TRBJ2-7,.,TGTGCCAGCAGCGACCGGATGGACTACGAGCAGTACTTC,CASSDRMDYEQYF
TRBV12-3/TRBV12-4,few,TRBJ2-7,.,TGTGCCAGCAGGCTAAGGGAGGTCGGCTCCTACGAGCAGTACTTC,CASRLREVGSYEQYF
TRBV5-1,.,TRBJ2-1,TRBD2,TGCGCCAGCAGCTTGGGACCCGGGACTAGTCGGAGCTACAATGAGCAGTTCTTC,CASSLGPGTSRSYNEQFF
TRBV12-3/TRBV12-4,.,TRBJ1-5,.,TGTGCCAGCAGCCCGACAGTGGGTCAGCCCCAGCATTTT,CASSPTVGQPQHF